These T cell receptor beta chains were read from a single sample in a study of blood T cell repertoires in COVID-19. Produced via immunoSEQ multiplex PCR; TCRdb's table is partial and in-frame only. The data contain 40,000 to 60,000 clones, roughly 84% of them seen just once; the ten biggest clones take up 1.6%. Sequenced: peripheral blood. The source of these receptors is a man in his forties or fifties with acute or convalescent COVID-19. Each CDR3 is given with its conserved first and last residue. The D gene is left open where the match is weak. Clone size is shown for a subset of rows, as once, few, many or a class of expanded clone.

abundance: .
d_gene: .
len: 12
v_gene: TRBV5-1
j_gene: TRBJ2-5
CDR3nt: TGCGCCAGCAGCTTGCCTACGGAGACCCAGTACTTC
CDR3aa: CASSLPTETQYF

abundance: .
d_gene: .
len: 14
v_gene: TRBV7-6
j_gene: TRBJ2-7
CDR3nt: TGTGCCAGCAGCTTAATCCAGGGAATGTACGAGCAGTACTTC
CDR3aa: CASSLIQGMYEQYF

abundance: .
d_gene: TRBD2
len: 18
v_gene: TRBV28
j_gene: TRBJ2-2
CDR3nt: TGTGCCAGCAGTTTTTCACAGCGGGAGGGGGATCAGACCGGGGAGCTGTTTTTT
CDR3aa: CASSFSQREGDQTGELFF

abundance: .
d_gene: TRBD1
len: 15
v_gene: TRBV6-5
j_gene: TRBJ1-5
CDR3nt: TGTGCCAGCAGTCGCGACCGGGACAGCTATCAGCCCCAGCATTTT
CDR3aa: CASSRDRDSYQPQHF

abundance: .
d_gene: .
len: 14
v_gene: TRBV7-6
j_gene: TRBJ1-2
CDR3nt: TGTGCCAGCAGCTTATTTGGGCAGGGATATGGCTACACCTTC
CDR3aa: CASSLFGQGYGYTF

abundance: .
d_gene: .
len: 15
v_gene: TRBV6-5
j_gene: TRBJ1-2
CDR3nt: TGTGCCAGCAGCTACGACAGGTGGGGAAACTATGGCTACACCTTC
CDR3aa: CASSYDRWGNYGYTF

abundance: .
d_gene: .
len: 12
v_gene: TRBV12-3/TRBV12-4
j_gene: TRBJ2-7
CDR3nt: TGTGCCAGCAGTTTAGCCACCTACGAGCAGTACTTC
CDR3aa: CASSLATYEQYF

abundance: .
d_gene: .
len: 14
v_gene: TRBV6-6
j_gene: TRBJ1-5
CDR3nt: TGTGCCAGCAGTTACTCGAGAGGAATCGGGCCCCAGCATTTT
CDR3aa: CASSYSRGIGPQHF

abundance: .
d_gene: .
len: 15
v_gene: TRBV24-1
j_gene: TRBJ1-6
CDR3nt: TGTGCCACCAGTGACGGGACTGCATATAATTCACCCCTCCACTTT
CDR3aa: CATSDGTAYNSPLHF

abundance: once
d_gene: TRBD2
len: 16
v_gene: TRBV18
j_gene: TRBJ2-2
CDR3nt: TGTGCCAGCTCACCGGGGACTAGCGGGGGCACCGGGGAGCTGTTTTTT
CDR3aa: CASSPGTSGGTGELFF

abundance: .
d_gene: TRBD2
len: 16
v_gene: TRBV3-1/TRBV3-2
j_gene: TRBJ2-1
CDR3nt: TGTGCCAGCAGCCAATCTCCTAGCGGGAGCTACAATGAGCAGTTCTTC
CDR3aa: CASSQSPSGSYNEQFF